The 14 T cell receptor beta chains presented below share a single source sample, sequenced in a study of blood T cell repertoires in COVID-19. TCRdb keeps only in-frame clones here, not all; method: immunoSEQ multiplex PCR. Of over 30,000 clones in the sample, approximately 83% were seen once. The sequenced sample was peripheral blood. These receptors came from an older woman with active COVID-19.

The genes are TRBV28 and TRBJ1-6, with D possibly TRBD1 on 5 matching bases. Trimming took off 4 bases at V and 3 bases at J, with 7 bases between the two ends. Germline CDR1 MDHEN, CDR2 SYDVKM. The CDR3 length is 14 residues. The CDR3 sequence: CASSSGFYNSPLHF. CDR3 nucleotide sequence: TGTGCCAGCAGTTCAGGGTTCTATAATTCACCCCTCCACTTT. Using reference TRBV28 and TRBJ1-6 for the parts outside the CDR3, the full variable domain is DVKVTQSSRYLVKRTGEKVFLECVQDMDHENMFWYRQDPGLGLRLIYFSYDVKMKEKGDIPEGYSVSREKKERFSLILESASTNQTSMYLCASSSGFYNSPLHFGNGTRLTVT.

The gene calls are TRBV5-1 and TRBJ1-1, with 9 bases lining up with TRBD1. In germline, CDR1 is SGHRS, CDR2 YFSETQ. This CDR3 comprises 17 residues. V lost 4 bases and J lost 4; bases outside the gene matches: 14. The CDR3 spells CASSPNLQGAGSTEAFF. The CDR3, as DNA: TGCGCCAGCAGCCCGAACCTACAGGGGGCGGGGAGCACTGAAGCTTTCTTT.

The chain combines TRBV19 with TRBJ1-5; D gene uncertain. Trimming shortened V by 5 bases and J by 0 bases, and 8 bases separated the two germline ends. The CDR3 has 14 amino acids. Germline V gene lookup returns CDR1 LNHDA and CDR2 SQIVND (reference sequence). Here the CDR3 DNA reads TGTGCCAGTAGTCGAGACAATAGCAATCAGCCCCAGCATTTT. This codes for CASSRDNSNQPQHF. Filled out from reference TRBV19 and TRBJ1-5, the complete variable domain reads DGGITQSPKYLFRKEGQNVTLSCEQNLNHDAMYWYRQDPGQGLRLIYYSQIVNDFQKGDIAEGYSVSREKKESFPLTVTSAQKNPTAFYLCASSRDNSNQPQHFGDGTRLSIL.

CDR3 coding DNA: TGTGCCAGCAGCTTCCGACAGGGGGCGGTGAATGAGCAGTTCTTC. Its translation is CASSFRQGAVNEQFF. V and J are TRBV5-6 and TRBJ2-1; the match to TRBD1 covers 10 bases. The CDR3 has 15 amino acids. The trim removed 2 bases at V and 7 bases at J, leaving 6 bases unmatched. CDR1 and CDR2 from the germline V gene are SGHDT and YYEEEE.

The chain is built from TRBV24-1 and TRBJ2-1; TRBD2 matches 9 bases. V trimming: 5 bases; J trimming: 2 bases; junction bases outside the gene matches: 3. CDR3 length: 15 amino acids. The germline V gene encodes CDR1 KGHDR and CDR2 SFDVKD. Here the CDR3 DNA reads TGTGCCACCAGTGGCGGGAGGGACGCCTACAATGAGCAGTTCTTC. It codes for CATSGGRDAYNEQFF.

The chain has TRBV5-6 and TRBJ2-7, with D perhaps TRBD2 (7 bases). Germline V lookup: CDR1 SGHDT, CDR2 YYEEEE. There are 18 residues in the CDR3. Trimming cost V 6 bases and J 6 bases, with 31 bases left between them. For the CDR3, the DNA is TGTGCCAGCACCCTCGGACAGACGCCCTTCAGCGGGACTGGCGAGCAGTACTTC. Protein sequence: CASTLGQTPFSGTGEQYF.

The V call is TRBV2, the J call TRBJ2-7; 7 positions agree with TRBD1. After removal of 7 bases from V and 0 bases from J, the junction contained 9 bases not matched to a gene. The CDR3 extends over 15 amino acids. Germline loops: CDR1 SNHLY, CDR2 FYNNEI. The DNA of the CDR3 is TGTGCCAGCACCTTCGACAGGGCCCTCTCCTACGAGCAGTACTTC. Translating gives CASTFDRALSYEQYF.

This clone has just one count. The chain recombines TRBV6-5 with TRBJ1-6; 7 bases fit TRBD1. Germline values: CDR1 MNHEY, CDR2 SVGAGI. V lost 4 bases to trimming and J lost 9 bases; unmatched junction nucleotides: 6. The CDR3 runs to 14 residues. The CDR3 region is CASSSAQGTSPLHF. The DNA of the CDR3 is TGTGCCAGCAGTTCAGCACAGGGGACTTCACCCCTCCACTTT.

The rearrangement uses TRBV28 and TRBJ1-4; possible D gene TRBD1, 6 bases. Germline values: CDR1 MDHEN, CDR2 SYDVKM. The CDR3 is made up of 14 amino acids. V lost 8 bases and J lost 10, with 20 bases in between. DNA for the CDR3: TGTGCCAGCCGAACAGGGCTAAAAGAGGGAAAACTGTTTTTT. This translates into CASRTGLKEGKLFF.

The chain employs TRBV7-8 and TRBJ2-3; a weak D match, TRBD2 (6 bases). CDR1 is SGHVS, CDR2 FQNEAQ, per germline. The CDR3 is 14 residues long. Trimming cost V 5 bases and J 8 bases, with 17 bases left between them. CDR3 amino acids: CASSRTRGLSTQYF. CDR3 sequence (DNA): TGTGCCAGCAGCCGTACGAGGGGACTTTCTACGCAGTATTTT. The whole variable domain, remainder taken from reference TRBV7-8 and TRBJ2-3, is GAGVSQSPRYKVAKRGQDVALRCDPISGHVSLFWYQQALGQGPEFLTYFQNEAQLDKSGLPSDRFFAERPEGSVSTLKIQRTQQEDSAVYLCASSRTRGLSTQYFGPGTRLTVL.

The rearrangement joins TRBV18 to TRBJ1-1; 10 positions match TRBD1. CDR1 is KGHSH and CDR2 is LQKENI in the germline V gene. V shed 5 bases, J shed 1 base, and the junction held 1 base outside the gene matches. The CDR3 is 14 residues long. CDR3: CASSGDRGNTEAFF. Here the CDR3 DNA reads TGTGCCAGCTCAGGGGACAGGGGGAACACTGAAGCTTTCTTT. The full variable domain, completed using reference TRBV18 and TRBJ1-1, is NAGVMQNPRHLVRRRGQEARLRCSPMKGHSHVYWYRQLPEEGLKFMVYLQKENIIDESGMPKERFSAEFPKEGPSILRIQQVVRGDSAAYFCASSGDRGNTEAFFGQGTRLTVV.

The J gene is TRBJ2-7, the V gene TRBV3-1 (or the pseudogene TRBV3-2); TRBD2 is a possible D gene (5 bases). This CDR3 comprises 18 residues. CDR1 is LGHDT, CDR2 YNNKEL, per germline (reference sequence). Trimming left V 0 bases short and J 2 bases short, with 20 bases between. The CDR3 reads CASSQEGYRGSLPYEQYF. In DNA form, the CDR3 reads TGTGCCAGCAGCCAAGAGGGGTACCGGGGTTCGCTCCCCTACGAGCAGTACTTC.

This chain links TRBV15 with TRBJ2-7, with D unclear. The CDR3 length is 15 residues. CDR1 is LNHNV and CDR2 is YYDKDF in the germline V gene (reference sequence). The germline V and J ends were trimmed by 3 bases and 6 bases, with 18 bases remaining between them. The CDR3 coding sequence is TGTGCCACCAGCAGGATGGGTGGCAGGTCCCGCGAGCAGTACTTC. As protein: CATSRMGGRSREQYF.

The CDR3 nucleotides are TGTGCCAGCAGCTACGACAGAAATGAGCAGTTCTTC. This sequence encodes CASSYDRNEQFF. The chain has TRBV28 and TRBJ2-1, with D perhaps matching TRBD1 (5 bases). Germline CDR1 and CDR2: MDHEN and SYDVKM. The CDR3 is 12 residues long. V was clipped by 6 bases and J by 7 bases, with 10 bases between them.